The rows below give T cell receptor beta chains drawn from one sample of a study of blood T cell repertoires in COVID-19. This table comes from immunoSEQ multiplex PCR, and its TCRdb copy is limited to in-frame clones, with some not included. The profile shows over 250,000 clones, around 89% of them singletons. Material: PBMCs or T cells enriched from blood (not recorded which). Receptor source: a woman between 45 and 60 years old who had recovered from COVID-19. Both conserved end residues are part of each CDR3. The order of the fields is clone size, D gene, V gene, J gene, CDR3 DNA, CDR3 protein. A D gene is named only where the DNA matches it firmly. Only part of the rows carry a size: once, few, many, or a class if the clone is expanded.

abundance: -
d_gene: -
v_gene: TRBV4-2
j_gene: TRBJ1-4
CDR3nt: TGTGCCAGCAGCCAAGGGATCGACGGGGTTGAAAAACTGTTTTTT
CDR3aa: CASSQGIDGVEKLFF

abundance: -
d_gene: -
v_gene: TRBV6-5
j_gene: TRBJ1-2
CDR3nt: TGTGCCAGCAGAGGAGTGGGAGGGAACTATGGCTACACCTTC
CDR3aa: CASRGVGGNYGYTF

abundance: -
d_gene: TRBD1
v_gene: TRBV7-3
j_gene: TRBJ2-2
CDR3nt: TGTGCCAGCAGCCCATCTAGGGACAGGGCGAGCGGGGAGCTGTTTTTT
CDR3aa: CASSPSRDRASGELFF

abundance: once
d_gene: TRBD1
v_gene: TRBV11-2
j_gene: TRBJ2-7
CDR3nt: TGTGCCAGCAGCTTACATTATAGGGACAGTCCCTACGAGCAGTACTTC
CDR3aa: CASSLHYRDSPYEQYF

abundance: -
d_gene: -
v_gene: TRBV6-1
j_gene: TRBJ1-4
CDR3nt: TGTGCCAGCAGTGAACGAAACTCGTGGGAAAAACTGTTTTTT
CDR3aa: CASSERNSWEKLFF

abundance: -
d_gene: -
v_gene: TRBV6-2/TRBV6-3
j_gene: TRBJ2-7
CDR3nt: TGTGCCAGCAGTTACTCGGGAGTAACCTACGAGCAGTACTTC
CDR3aa: CASSYSGVTYEQYF

abundance: once
d_gene: TRBD1
v_gene: TRBV6-5
j_gene: TRBJ1-5
CDR3nt: TGTGCCACTAAGGGACAGGTAGATAACAATCAGCCCCAGCATTTT
CDR3aa: CATKGQVDNNQPQHF

abundance: -
d_gene: TRBD1
v_gene: TRBV11-2
j_gene: TRBJ1-5
CDR3nt: TGTGCCAGCAGCTTAGGGGACAGCAATAGCAATCAGCCCCAGCATTTT
CDR3aa: CASSLGDSNSNQPQHF

abundance: once
d_gene: TRBD2
v_gene: TRBV2
j_gene: TRBJ2-3
CDR3nt: TGTGCCAGCAGTGAGGTAGCGGGACGTTCAGCAGATACGCAGTATTTT
CDR3aa: CASSEVAGRSADTQYF

abundance: -
d_gene: TRBD1
v_gene: TRBV19
j_gene: TRBJ2-3
CDR3nt: TGTGCCAGTAGTACAAGACAGGGGGCGGGCACAGATACGCAGTATTTT
CDR3aa: CASSTRQGAGTDTQYF

abundance: -
d_gene: TRBD2
v_gene: TRBV7-3
j_gene: TRBJ2-1
CDR3nt: TGTGCCACCTCAGCTTACCGGGCGGGAGTAAATGAGCAGTTCTTC
CDR3aa: CATSAYRAGVNEQFF

abundance: -
d_gene: TRBD1
v_gene: TRBV4-2
j_gene: TRBJ1-1
CDR3nt: TGTGCCAGCAGCTCGGGACAGGGCGAGACTGAAGCTTTCTTT
CDR3aa: CASSSGQGETEAFF

abundance: -
d_gene: -
v_gene: TRBV24-1
j_gene: TRBJ2-5
CDR3nt: TGTGCCACCAGTGATTTTCCAGGCCAAGAGACCCAGTACTTC
CDR3aa: CATSDFPGQETQYF

abundance: -
d_gene: -
v_gene: TRBV30
j_gene: TRBJ1-1
CDR3nt: TGTGCCTGGACCGTGGGCTTGGGTCTGGAGACAGCGACTGAAGCTTTCTTT
CDR3aa: CAWTVGLGLETATEAFF

abundance: -
d_gene: -
v_gene: TRBV7-2
j_gene: TRBJ1-1
CDR3nt: TGTGCCAGCAGCACTCGACAGATGAACACTGAAGCTTTCTTT
CDR3aa: CASSTRQMNTEAFF

abundance: -
d_gene: TRBD1
v_gene: TRBV9
j_gene: TRBJ1-3
CDR3nt: TGTGCCAGCAGCGTGACAGGGCTTAGCTCTGGAAACACCATATATTTT
CDR3aa: CASSVTGLSSGNTIYF

abundance: once
d_gene: TRBD2
v_gene: TRBV5-1
j_gene: TRBJ2-1
CDR3nt: TGCGCCAGCAGCTCGACAACCGGGACTAGCGGGAGAATATACAATGAGCAGTTCTTC
CDR3aa: CASSSTTGTSGRIYNEQFF

abundance: -
d_gene: TRBD2
v_gene: TRBV2
j_gene: TRBJ2-1
CDR3nt: TGTGCCAGCAGTGTCGGGGGCGGGAGGGCCAATGAGCAGTTCTTC
CDR3aa: CASSVGGGRANEQFF

abundance: -
d_gene: -
v_gene: TRBV10-1
j_gene: TRBJ2-1
CDR3nt: TGCGCCAGCAGAGACAGCGTTATCTACAATGAGCAGTTCTTC
CDR3aa: CASRDSVIYNEQFF

abundance: -
d_gene: TRBD1
v_gene: TRBV7-3
j_gene: TRBJ2-2
CDR3nt: TGTGCCAGCAGCCCAGGAACAGGGGGCGTGGGTCCCGGGGAGCTGTTTTTT
CDR3aa: CASSPGTGGVGPGELFF

abundance: -
d_gene: -
v_gene: TRBV6-5
j_gene: TRBJ2-2
CDR3nt: TGTGCCAGCAGTTACGCTCGGACAGCCAACACCGGGGAGCTGTTTTTT
CDR3aa: CASSYARTANTGELFF

abundance: -
d_gene: -
v_gene: TRBV7-2
j_gene: TRBJ2-3
CDR3nt: TGTGCCAGCAGCCCGGGGTTCGGGGGATCTAGCACAGATACGCAGTATTTT
CDR3aa: CASSPGFGGSSTDTQYF